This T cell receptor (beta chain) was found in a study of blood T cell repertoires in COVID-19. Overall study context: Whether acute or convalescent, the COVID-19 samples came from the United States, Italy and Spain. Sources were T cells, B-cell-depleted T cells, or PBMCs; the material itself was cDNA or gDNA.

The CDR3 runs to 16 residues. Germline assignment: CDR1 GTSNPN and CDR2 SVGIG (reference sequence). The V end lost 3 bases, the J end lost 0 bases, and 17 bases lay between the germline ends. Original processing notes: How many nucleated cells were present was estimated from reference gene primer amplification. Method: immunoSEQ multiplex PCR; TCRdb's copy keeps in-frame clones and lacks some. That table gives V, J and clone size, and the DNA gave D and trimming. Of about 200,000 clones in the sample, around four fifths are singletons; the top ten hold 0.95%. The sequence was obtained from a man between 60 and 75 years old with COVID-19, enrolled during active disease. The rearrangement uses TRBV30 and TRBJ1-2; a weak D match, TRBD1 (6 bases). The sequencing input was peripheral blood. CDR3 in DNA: TGTGCCTGGAGAGCCAAGGACAGAAAAACTAACTATGGCTACACCTTC. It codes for CAWRAKDRKTNYGYTF.